This T cell receptor beta chain emerged from a study of T cell responses to AZD1222 COVID-19 vaccine. Clones were sequenced by immunoSEQ multiplex PCR, and TCRdb holds only the in-frame ones, with some missing. The table records about 110,000 clones, roughly 87% of them present only once. Study-wide points: The breadth and depth of Spike-specific TCRs increased once two AZD1222 doses had been given.

Concerning this clone: Antigen specificity is unknown.

V lost 6 bases and J 4 bases, leaving 12 bases between the germline ends. The germline CDR1 and CDR2 sequences are LNHDA and SQIVND (reference sequence). The CDR3 has 13 residues. V gene TRBV19 combines with J gene TRBJ1-1, with D possibly matching TRBD1 (6 bases). The sequence came from an adult in good health. Material: peripheral blood, obtained on day 0 of AZD1222 vaccination. The CDR3 bases are TGTGCCAGTAGGGGGGGCACCAGCACTGAAGCTTTCTTT. It translates to CASRGGTSTEAFF.